A single count supports the clone carrying this TCR beta chain. This entry comes from a study of blood T cell repertoires in COVID-19. Overall study: The analysed material was cDNA or gDNA that came from T cells, B-cell-depleted T cells, or PBMCs.

Study processing details: Estimation of nucleated cell counts relied on the amplification of reference gene primers. The data were produced by immunoSEQ multiplex PCR, yet TCRdb's version contains in-frame clones alone and is incomplete. For V, J and clone size, that table is used; D and trimming come from the DNA. The table lists fewer than 350,000 clones, roughly 90% of them singletons. The CDR3 spans 15 residues. Germline trimming cut 1 base from V and 8 bases from J; bases unmatched to any gene: 7. Germline values: CDR1 LGHDT, CDR2 YNNKEL (reference sequence). Patients at the Seattle site were enrolled during active infection and followed longitudinally.

V usage is TRBV3-1 (or the pseudogene TRBV3-2) and J usage is TRBJ1-2; 10 nucleotides match TRBD1. This clonotype was sampled from a woman aged 70-85 years with COVID-19, enrolled during active disease. Sequenced: peripheral blood. CDR3 nucleotides: TGTGCCAGCAGCCAAGGACCCGGACAGGGGGGCGGCTACACCTTC. Translating it yields CASSQGPGQGGGYTF.